This T cell receptor (beta chain) was documented in a study of cytomegalovirus exposure and HLA in healthy donors. The study, taken as a whole, reports: There were a few CMV-associated chains whose specificity for CMV antigens was confirmed in vitro. The authors later linked a missense DCLRE1C variant to TCR beta V- and J-gene trimming.

Germline V lookup: CDR1 MRHNA, CDR2 SNTAGT. This CDR3 comprises 16 residues. The V and J ends lost 4 bases and 0 bases respectively, with 15 bases between them. With regard to this clone: The target antigen is unknown.

This PCR relied on a set of 60 Vbeta primers and 13 Jbeta primers. Assay used: immunoSEQ multiplex PCR; TCRdb lists only in-frame clones, some missing. The sample shows over 150,000 clones, more than 70% of them seen only once. This TCR was sampled from a male donor in good health and CMV-seronegative. The sample consisted of PBMCs. J is TRBJ1-1 and V is TRBV6-4; the D gene is possibly TRBD1 (6 bases). Here the CDR3 reads CASSAEGGGMNTEAFF. The DNA for the CDR3 is TGTGCCAGCAGTGCTGAAGGGGGGGGGATGAACACTGAAGCTTTCTTT.